This entry is about one T cell receptor beta chain. Trimming took 1 base from V and 4 from J, leaving 7 bases between them. CDR1 is SGHTA, CDR2 FQGNSA, per germline. This CDR3 has 14 residues. The sample originates from a study of blood T cell repertoires in COVID-19. Under the authors' procedure: Amplifying reference gene primers gave estimates of nucleated cell counts. The table came from immunoSEQ multiplex PCR; TCRdb's copy has only in-frame clones and leaves some out. V and J calls and clone size are those listed in that table; D and trimming were worked out from the DNA. The sample holds a few hundred thousand clones, 70% to 90% seen once.

This rearrangement joins TRBV7-2 to TRBJ2-2, with D uncertain. This clonotype was obtained from an elderly man with acute or convalescent COVID-19. The specimen was peripheral blood. The chain's CDR3 is CASSLEAFTGELFF. Here the CDR3 DNA reads TGTGCCAGCAGCTTAGAAGCCTTCACCGGGGAGCTGTTTTTT.